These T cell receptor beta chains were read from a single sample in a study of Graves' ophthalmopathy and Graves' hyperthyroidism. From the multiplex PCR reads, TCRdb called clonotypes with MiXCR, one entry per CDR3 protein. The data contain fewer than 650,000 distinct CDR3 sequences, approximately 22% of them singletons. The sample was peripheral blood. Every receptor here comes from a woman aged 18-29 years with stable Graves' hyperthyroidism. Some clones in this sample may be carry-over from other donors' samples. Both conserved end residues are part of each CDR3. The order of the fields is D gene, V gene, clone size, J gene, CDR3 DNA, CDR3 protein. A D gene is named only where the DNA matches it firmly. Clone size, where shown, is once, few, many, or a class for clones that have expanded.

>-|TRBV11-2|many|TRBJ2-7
TGTGCCAGCAGCGGGGTAGCCCGGCAGAGCTCCTACGAGCAGTACTTC
CASSGVARQSSYEQYF
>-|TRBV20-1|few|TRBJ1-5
TGCAGTGCTAGAGATGGAACCTATAGCAATCAGCCCCAGCATTTT
CSARDGTYSNQPQHF
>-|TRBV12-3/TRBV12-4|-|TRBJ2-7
TGTGCCAGCAAAAGAGACGGGACCTACGAGCAGTACTTC
CASKRDGTYEQYF
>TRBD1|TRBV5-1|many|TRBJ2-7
TGCGCCAGCAGCTTGGTGACAGGGCGCCCCCTCGAGCAGTACTTC
CASSLVTGRPLEQYF
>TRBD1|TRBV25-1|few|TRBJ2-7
TGTGCCAGCAGTAAGGACAGGGTTTACGAGCAGTACTTC
CASSKDRVYEQYF
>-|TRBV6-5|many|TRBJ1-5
TGTGCCAGCAGTTACTCGAATGGGCAAAATCAGCCCCAGCATTTT
CASSYSNGQNQPQHF
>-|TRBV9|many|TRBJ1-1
TGTGCCAGCAGCACAGAGGCCATGAACACTGAAGCTTTCTTT
CASSTEAMNTEAFF
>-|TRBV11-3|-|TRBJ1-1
TGTGCCAGCAGCAGACAGGAGAACACTGAAGCTTGCTTT
CASSRQENTEACF
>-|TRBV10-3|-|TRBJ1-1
TGTGCCATCAGAGGACAGATTCGGAACACTGAAGCTTTCTTT
CAIRGQIRNTEAFF
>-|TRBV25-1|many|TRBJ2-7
TGTGCCAGCAGCGAATTTAGCTCCTACGAGCAGTACTTC
CASSEFSSYEQYF
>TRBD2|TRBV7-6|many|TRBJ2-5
TGTGCCAGCAGGCGACTAGCGGCCCCGGGGGAGACCCAGTACTTC
CASRRLAAPGETQYF
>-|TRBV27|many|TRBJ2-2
TGTGCCAGCAGTTTCTACAGGCTGAACACCGGGGAGCTGTTTTTT
CASSFYRLNTGELFF
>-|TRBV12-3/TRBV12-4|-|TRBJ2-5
TGTGCCAGCAGTAATCGACACTTACAAGAGACCCAGTACTTC
CASSNRHLQETQYF
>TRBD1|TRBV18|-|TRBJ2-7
TGTGCTTCTAGGAGGGACAGGGGGCGAGGCGAGCAGTACTTC
CASRRDRGRGEQYF
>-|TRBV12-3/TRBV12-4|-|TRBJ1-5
TGTGCCAGCAGTCCCCCAGGGACGCCCCAGCATTTT
CASSPPGTPQHF
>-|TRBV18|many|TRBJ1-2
TGTGCCAGCTCACCAGTCGGACAACTTAACTATGGCTACACCTTC
CASSPVGQLNYGYTF
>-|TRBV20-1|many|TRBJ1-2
TGCAGTGCTAGAGATCGGAGGGTTCTGCGTGGCTACACCTTC
CSARDRRVLRGYTF
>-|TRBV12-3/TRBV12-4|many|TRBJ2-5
TGTGCCAGCAGTTTTGAGGATCGGGAGACCCAGTACTTC
CASSFEDRETQYF
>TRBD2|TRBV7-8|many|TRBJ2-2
TGTGCCAGCACTATTCTCCCCGGGACTAGCGGGGAAGGTGGCACCGGGGAGCTGTTTTTT
CASTILPGTSGEGGTGELFF
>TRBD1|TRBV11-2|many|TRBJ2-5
TGTGCCAGCAGCTTAAGCGGGACAGGGTACCAAGAGACCCAGTACTTC
CASSLSGTGYQETQYF
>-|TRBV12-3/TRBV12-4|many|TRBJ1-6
TGTGCCAGCAGCCCCAGGGGAGGTTCAAGCTCCTATAATTCACCCCTCCACTTT
CASSPRGGSSSYNSPLHF
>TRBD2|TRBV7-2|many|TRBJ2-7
TGTGCCAGCAGCTCAACTAGCGGGGGAGCCTACGAGCAGTACTTC
CASSSTSGGAYEQYF
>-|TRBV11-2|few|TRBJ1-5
TGTGCCAGCAGCCTTGGTTGGGACTATAGCAATCAGCCCCAGCATTTT
CASSLGWDYSNQPQHF
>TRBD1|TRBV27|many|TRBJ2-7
TGTGCCAGCAGTTCCTTGGACAGGGTCAACGAGCAGCACTTC
CASSSLDRVNEQHF
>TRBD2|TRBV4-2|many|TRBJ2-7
TGTGCCAGCAGCCAAGAGAGTAGCGGGGCTTCCTACGAGCAGTACTTC
CASSQESSGASYEQYF
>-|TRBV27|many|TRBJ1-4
TGTGCCAGCAGCGGCGCAACTAATGAAAAACTGTTTTTT
CASSGATNEKLFF
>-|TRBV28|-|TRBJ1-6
TGTGCCAGCAGTTTCTCTTCACCCCTCCACTTT
CASSFSSPLHF
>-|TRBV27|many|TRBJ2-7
TGTGCCAGCACCGAGGCCGACAGGCTCTACGAGCAGTACTTC
CASTEADRLYEQYF
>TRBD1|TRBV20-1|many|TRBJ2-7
TGCAGTGCTTCCCCGGGACAGGGAGCCTACGAGCAGTACTTC
CSASPGQGAYEQYF